The 2 T cell receptor beta chains in this list originate from one sample, sequenced in a study of blood T cells in healthy people across ages. With a J-beta primer mix and a sample-barcoded 5' primer, a second PCR ran about 7 to 11 cycles. TCRdb ran MiXCR on the 5' RACE reads and lists one entry per CDR3 protein. The repertoire includes over 950,000 distinct CDR3 sequences, roughly half of them detected once, and around 21% sits in the top ten. Sequencing used blood. These TCRs come from a woman in her fifties or sixties in good health.

CDR3: CSARVDGANVLTF. The CDR3 DNA is TGCAGTGCTAGAGTAGATGGGGCCAACGTCCTGACTTTC. V and J are TRBV20-1 and TRBJ2-6; no clear D gene. V was pared by 1 base and J by 3 bases, with 4 bases between. Germline CDR1 reads DFQATT; CDR2 reads SNEGSKA (reference sequence). The CDR3 extends over 13 amino acids.

Only a few counts were recorded for this clonotype. The rearrangement uses TRBV6-2 or TRBV6-3 and TRBJ2-3, with D tentatively TRBD2 (5 bases). The germline V gene has CDR1 MNHEY and CDR2 SVGEGT. Between the trimmed V and J ends, which lost 7 bases and 2 bases, there was a span of 22 bases. The CDR3 has 17 residues. In DNA, the CDR3 is TGTGCCAGCACCGGACGGGCCAGGAGGAGCACCACAGATACGCAGTATTTT. This encodes CASTGRARRSTTDTQYF.